A single T cell receptor beta chain is shown here with its context. This record belongs to a study of T-cell reconstitution after alpha-beta-depleted transplantation in children. During its preparation, the TCRbeta library received unique molecular identifiers. Via MiXCR, TCRdb re-called the PCR reads, giving one row per CDR3 protein. The table has a few hundred thousand distinct CDR3 sequences, under 13% seen once; the top ten hold 2% to 3%. This CDR3 has 18 residues. Germline V gives CDR1 LNHDA, CDR2 SQIVND (reference sequence). With 3 bases clipped from V and 9 bases from J, the junction kept 15 bases outside the gene matches.

The sequences come from PBMCs from the stem cell graft donor, collected from the stem cell graft. The gene calls are TRBV19 and TRBJ2-1, with TRBD2 matching 12 bases. The clonotype comes from a human donor who donated a stem cell graft to a child with acute lymphoblastic leukemia. Here the CDR3 DNA reads TGTGCCAGTAGTATGTTCGGTGGACTAGCGGGAAACGGAGGTGAGCAGTTCTTC. Translated, it gives CASSMFGGLAGNGGEQFF.